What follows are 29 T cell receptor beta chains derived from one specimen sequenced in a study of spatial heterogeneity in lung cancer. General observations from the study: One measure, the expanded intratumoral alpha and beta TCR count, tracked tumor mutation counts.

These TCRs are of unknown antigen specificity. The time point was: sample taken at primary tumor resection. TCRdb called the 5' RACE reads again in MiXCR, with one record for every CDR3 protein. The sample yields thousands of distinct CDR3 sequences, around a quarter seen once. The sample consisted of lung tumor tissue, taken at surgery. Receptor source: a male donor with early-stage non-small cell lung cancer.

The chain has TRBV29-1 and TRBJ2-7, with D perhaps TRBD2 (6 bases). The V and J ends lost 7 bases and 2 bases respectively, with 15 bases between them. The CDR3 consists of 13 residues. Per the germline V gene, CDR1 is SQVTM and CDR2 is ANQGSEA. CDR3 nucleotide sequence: TGCAGCGATCAGCGGGCCCCTGCCTACGAGCAGTACTTC. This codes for CSDQRAPAYEQYF.

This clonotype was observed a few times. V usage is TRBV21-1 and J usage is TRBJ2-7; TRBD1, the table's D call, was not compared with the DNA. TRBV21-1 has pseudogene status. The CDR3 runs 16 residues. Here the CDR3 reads CASSTHGTPTSYEQYF. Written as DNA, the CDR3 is TGTGCCAGCAGCACTCACGGGACACCTACCTCCTACGAGCAGTACTTC.

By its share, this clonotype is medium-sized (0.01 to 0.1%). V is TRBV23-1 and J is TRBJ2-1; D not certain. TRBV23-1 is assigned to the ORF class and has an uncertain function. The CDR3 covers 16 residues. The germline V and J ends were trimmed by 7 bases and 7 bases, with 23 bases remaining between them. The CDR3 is CASTPRRSFPTNEQFF. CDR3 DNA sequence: TGCGCCAGCACCCCCCGTAGGTCTTTTCCGACGAATGAGCAGTTCTTC.

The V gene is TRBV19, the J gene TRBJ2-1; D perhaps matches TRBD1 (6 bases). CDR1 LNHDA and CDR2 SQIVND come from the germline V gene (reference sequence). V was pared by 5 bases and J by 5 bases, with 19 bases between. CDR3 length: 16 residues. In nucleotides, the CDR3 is TGTGCCAGTAGTCCTGGTAACGGCAGGGGAAACAATGAGCAGTTCTTC. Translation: CASSPGNGRGNNEQFF. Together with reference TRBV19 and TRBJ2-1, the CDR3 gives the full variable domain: DGGITQSPKYLFRKEGQNVTLSCEQNLNHDAMYWYRQDPGQGLRLIYYSQIVNDFQKGDIAEGYSVSREKKESFPLTVTSAQKNPTAFYLCASSPGNGRGNNEQFFGPGTRLTVL.

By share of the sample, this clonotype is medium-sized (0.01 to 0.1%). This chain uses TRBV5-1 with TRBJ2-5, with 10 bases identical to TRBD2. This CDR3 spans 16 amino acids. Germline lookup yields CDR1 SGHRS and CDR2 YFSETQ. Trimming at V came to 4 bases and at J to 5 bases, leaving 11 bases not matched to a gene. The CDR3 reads CASSIGALAGVETQYF. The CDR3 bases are TGCGCCAGCAGCATTGGTGCTCTAGCGGGAGTGGAGACCCAGTACTTC.

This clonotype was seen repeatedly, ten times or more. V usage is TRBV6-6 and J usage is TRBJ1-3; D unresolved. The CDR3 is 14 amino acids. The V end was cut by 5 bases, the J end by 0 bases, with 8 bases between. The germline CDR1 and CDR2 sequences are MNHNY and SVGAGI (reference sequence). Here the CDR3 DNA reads TGTGCCAGCAGTCCGCCCGGCTCTGGAAACACCATATATTTT. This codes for CASSPPGSGNTIYF.

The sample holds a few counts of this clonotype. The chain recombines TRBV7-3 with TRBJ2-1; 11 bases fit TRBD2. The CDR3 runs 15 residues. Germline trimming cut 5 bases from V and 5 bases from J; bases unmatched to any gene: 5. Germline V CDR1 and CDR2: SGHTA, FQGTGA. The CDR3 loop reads CASSLGTSGNNEQFF. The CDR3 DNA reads TGTGCCAGCAGCCTAGGGACTAGCGGAAACAATGAGCAGTTCTTC. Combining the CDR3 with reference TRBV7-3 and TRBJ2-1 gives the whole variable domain GAGVSQTPSNKVTEKGKYVELRCDPISGHTALYWYRQSLGQGPEFLIYFQGTGAADDSGLPNDRFFAVRPEGSVSTLKIQRTERGDSAVYLCASSLGTSGNNEQFFGPGTRLTVL.

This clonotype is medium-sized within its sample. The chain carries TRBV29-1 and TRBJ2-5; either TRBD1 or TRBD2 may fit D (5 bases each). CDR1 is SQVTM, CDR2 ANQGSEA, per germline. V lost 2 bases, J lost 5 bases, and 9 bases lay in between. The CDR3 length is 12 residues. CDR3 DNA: TGCAGCGTTGAATTGGGGACCGAGACCCAGTACTTC. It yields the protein CSVELGTETQYF.

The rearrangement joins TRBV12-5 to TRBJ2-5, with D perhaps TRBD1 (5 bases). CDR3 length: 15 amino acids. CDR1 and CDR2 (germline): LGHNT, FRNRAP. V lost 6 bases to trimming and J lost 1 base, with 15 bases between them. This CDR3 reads CASGKQVLFQETQYF. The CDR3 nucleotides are TGTGCTAGTGGCAAACAGGTCCTCTTCCAAGAGACCCAGTACTTC.

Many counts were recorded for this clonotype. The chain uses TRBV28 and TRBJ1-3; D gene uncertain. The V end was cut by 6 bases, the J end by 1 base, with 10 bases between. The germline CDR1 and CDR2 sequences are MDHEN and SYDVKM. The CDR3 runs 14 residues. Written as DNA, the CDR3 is TGTGCCAGCAGGCCGTCGGGTTCTGGAAACACCATATATTTT. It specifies CASRPSGSGNTIYF.

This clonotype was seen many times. For the CDR3, the DNA is TGTGCCAGCAGTCCTCGACTAAGGACGGTTCCTGCGACCCAGTACTTC. Translating it yields CASSPRLRTVPATQYF. The rearrangement links TRBV5-6 to TRBJ2-5; possible D gene TRBD2, 5 bases. Trimming removed 5 bases at V and 7 bases at J, with 24 bases between. The CDR3 sequence is 16 residues long. The V gene's germline CDR1 is SGHDT and CDR2 YYEEEE. The whole variable domain, filled in from reference TRBV5-6 and TRBJ2-5, reads DAGVTQSPTHLIKTRGQQVTLRCSPKSGHDTVSWYQQALGQGPQFIFQYYEEEERQRGNFPDRFSGHQFPNYSSELNVNALLLGDSALYLCASSPRLRTVPATQYFGPGTRLLVL.

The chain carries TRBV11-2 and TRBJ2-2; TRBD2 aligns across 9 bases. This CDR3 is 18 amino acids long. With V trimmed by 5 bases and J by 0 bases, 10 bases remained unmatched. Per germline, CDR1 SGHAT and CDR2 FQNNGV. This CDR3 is CASSAGLAKLANTGELFF. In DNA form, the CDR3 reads TGTGCCAGCAGCGCCGGACTAGCGAAACTCGCGAACACCGGGGAGCTGTTTTTT.

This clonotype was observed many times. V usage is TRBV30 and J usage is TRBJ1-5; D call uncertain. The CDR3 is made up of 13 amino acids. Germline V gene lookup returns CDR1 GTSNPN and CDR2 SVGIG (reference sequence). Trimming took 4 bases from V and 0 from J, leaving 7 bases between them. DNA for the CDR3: TGTGCCTGGAACGGGGATAGCAATCAGCCCCAGCATTTT. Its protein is CAWNGDSNQPQHF.

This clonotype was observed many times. The CDR3 region is CASSPEGGPQVTQYF. The CDR3 region has the DNA TGTGCCAGCAGCCCTGAAGGAGGACCGCAGGTTACGCAGTATTTT. The chain links TRBV7-8 to TRBJ2-3, with D maybe TRBD2 (5 bases). The germline CDR1 and CDR2 sequences are SGHVS and FQNEAQ. V lost 5 bases and J 8 bases, leaving 20 bases between the germline ends. The CDR3 extends over 15 amino acids.

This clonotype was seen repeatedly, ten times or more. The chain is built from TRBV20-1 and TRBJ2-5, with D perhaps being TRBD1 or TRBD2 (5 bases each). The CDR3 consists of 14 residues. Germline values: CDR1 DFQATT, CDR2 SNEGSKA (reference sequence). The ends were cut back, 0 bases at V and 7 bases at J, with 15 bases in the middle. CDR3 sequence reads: CSARDGTNEATQYF. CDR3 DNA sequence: TGCAGTGCTAGAGATGGGACGAACGAAGCGACCCAGTACTTC.

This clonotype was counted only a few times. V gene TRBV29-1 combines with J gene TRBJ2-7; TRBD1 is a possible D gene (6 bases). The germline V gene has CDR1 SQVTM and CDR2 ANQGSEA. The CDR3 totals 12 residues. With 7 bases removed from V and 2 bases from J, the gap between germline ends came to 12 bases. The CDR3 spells CSALQGPYEQYF. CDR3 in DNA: TGCAGCGCCCTGCAGGGGCCCTACGAGCAGTACTTC.

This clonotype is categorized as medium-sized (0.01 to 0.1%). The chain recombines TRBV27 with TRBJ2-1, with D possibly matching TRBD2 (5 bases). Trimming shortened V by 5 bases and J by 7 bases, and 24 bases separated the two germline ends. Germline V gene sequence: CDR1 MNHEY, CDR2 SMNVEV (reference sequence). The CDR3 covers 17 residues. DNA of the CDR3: TGTGCCAGCAGTCTCACCGAACGGGGAAACAGTATGAATGAGCAGTTCTTC. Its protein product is CASSLTERGNSMNEQFF.

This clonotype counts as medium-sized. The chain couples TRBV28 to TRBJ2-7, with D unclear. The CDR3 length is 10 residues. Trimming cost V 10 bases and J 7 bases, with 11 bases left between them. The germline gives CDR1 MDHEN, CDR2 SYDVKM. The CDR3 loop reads CATRGGEQYF. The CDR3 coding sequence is TGTGCCACCCGAGGCGGAGAGCAGTACTTC.

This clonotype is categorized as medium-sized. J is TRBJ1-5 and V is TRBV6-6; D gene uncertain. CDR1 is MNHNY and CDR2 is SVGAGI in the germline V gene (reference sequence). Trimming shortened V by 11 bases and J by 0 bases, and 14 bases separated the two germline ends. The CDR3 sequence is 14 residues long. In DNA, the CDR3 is TGTGCCGCCTTGAGACCTTATAGCAATCAGCCCCAGCATTTT. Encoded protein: CAALRPYSNQPQHF.

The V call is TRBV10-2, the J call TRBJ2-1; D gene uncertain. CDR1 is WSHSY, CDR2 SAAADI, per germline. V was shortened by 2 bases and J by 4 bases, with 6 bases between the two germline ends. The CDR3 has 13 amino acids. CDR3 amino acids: CASSERAYNEQFF. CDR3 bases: TGCGCCAGCAGTGAGCGGGCTTACAATGAGCAGTTCTTC.

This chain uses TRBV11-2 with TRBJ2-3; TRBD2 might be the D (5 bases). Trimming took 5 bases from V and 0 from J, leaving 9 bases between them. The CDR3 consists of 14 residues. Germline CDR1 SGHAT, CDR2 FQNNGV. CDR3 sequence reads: CASSPQRSTDTQYF. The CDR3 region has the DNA TGTGCCAGCAGCCCCCAGCGGAGCACAGATACGCAGTATTTT.

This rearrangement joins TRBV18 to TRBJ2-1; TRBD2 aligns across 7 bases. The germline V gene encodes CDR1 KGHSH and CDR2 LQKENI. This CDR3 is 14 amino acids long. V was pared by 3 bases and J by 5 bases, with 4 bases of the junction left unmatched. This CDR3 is CASSPASGDNEQFF. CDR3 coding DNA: TGTGCCAGCTCACCGGCTAGCGGAGACAATGAGCAGTTCTTC.

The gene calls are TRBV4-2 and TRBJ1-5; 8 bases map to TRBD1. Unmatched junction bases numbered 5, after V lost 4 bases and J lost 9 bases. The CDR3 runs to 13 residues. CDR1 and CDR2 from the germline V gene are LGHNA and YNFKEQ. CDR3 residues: CASSPGQGRPQHF. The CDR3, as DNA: TGTGCCAGCAGCCCTGGACAGGGCCGGCCCCAGCATTTT.

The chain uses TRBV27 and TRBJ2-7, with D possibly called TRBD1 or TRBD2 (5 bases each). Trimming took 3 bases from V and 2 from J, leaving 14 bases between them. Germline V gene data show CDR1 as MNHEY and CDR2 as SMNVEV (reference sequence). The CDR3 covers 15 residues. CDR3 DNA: TGTGCCAGCAGTTTCGGGGACGGGAAGACCTACGAGCAGTACTTC. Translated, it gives CASSFGDGKTYEQYF.

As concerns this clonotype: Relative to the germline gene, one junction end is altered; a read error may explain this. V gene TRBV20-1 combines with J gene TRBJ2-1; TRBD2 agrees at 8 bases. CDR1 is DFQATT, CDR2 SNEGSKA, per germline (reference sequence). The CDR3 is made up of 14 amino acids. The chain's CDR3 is CSATRAGVGNEQFF. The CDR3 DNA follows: TGCAGTGCTACCCGAGCGGGAGTGGGCAATGAGCAGTTCTTT.

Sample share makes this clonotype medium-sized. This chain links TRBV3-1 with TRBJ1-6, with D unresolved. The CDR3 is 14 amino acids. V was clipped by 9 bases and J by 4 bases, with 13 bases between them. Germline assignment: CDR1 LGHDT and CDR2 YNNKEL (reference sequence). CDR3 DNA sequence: TGTGCCAGTCGGATCGGGAAGTATAATTCACCCCTCCACTTT. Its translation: CASRIGKYNSPLHF.

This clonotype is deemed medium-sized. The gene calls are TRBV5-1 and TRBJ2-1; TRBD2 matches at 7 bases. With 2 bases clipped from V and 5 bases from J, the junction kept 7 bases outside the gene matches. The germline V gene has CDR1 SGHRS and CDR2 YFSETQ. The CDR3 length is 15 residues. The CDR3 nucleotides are TGCGCCAGCAGCTTCCTGAGCGGGACCAACAATGAGCAGTTCTTC. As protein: CASSFLSGTNNEQFF.

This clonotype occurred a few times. As DNA, the CDR3 is TGCGCCAGCAGCTTGGACAGATTCACAGATACGCAGTATTTT. Encoded protein: CASSLDRFTDTQYF. The chain recombines TRBV5-1 with TRBJ2-3; unclear D gene. Trimming cost V 0 bases and J 2 bases, with 7 bases left between them. The length of the CDR3 is 14 residues. CDR1 and CDR2 (germline): SGHRS, YFSETQ. The full variable domain, with the rest looked up from reference TRBV5-1 and TRBJ2-3, is KAGVTQTPRYLIKTRGQQVTLSCSPISGHRSVSWYQQTPGQGLQFLFEYFSETQRNKGNFPGRFSGRQFSNSRSEMNVSTLELGDSALYLCASSLDRFTDTQYFGPGTRLTVL.

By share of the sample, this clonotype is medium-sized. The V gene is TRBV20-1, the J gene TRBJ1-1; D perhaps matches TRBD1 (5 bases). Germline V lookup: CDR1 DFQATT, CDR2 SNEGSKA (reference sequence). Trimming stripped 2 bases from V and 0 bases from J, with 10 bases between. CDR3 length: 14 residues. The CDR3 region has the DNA TGCAGTGCTAGACTCGACAGCATGAACACTGAAGCTTTCTTT. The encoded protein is CSARLDSMNTEAFF.